The 13 T cell receptor beta chains listed next were all sequenced from one sample in a study of tumour-infiltrating T cells in Burkitt lymphoma (dated by TCRdb to about 2020). Preparation of the library involved the immunoSEQ multiplex PCR assay. The clones in this table, taken by TCRdb from immuneACCESS, are in-frame only. Not every clone is retained; where verified, under half of the shortfall comes from an unresolved V gene, and the cause of the rest is unknown. Within this sample are approximately 730 clones, with approximately 96% of them counted one time only. Together, the top ten hold approximately 2.4% of the sample. The sample taken for sequencing was tumor tissue. All receptors derive from a human donor with Burkitt lymphoma.

The J gene is TRBJ2-6, the V gene TRBV19; D may match TRBD1 or TRBD2 (5 bases each). The germline V and J ends were trimmed by 4 bases and 1 base, with 11 bases remaining between them. Germline loops: CDR1 LNHDA, CDR2 SQIVND (reference sequence). The CDR3 has 16 amino acids. This CDR3 is CASSNRDGSGANVLTF. The DNA of the CDR3 is TGTGCCAGTAGTAACCGGGACGGGTCTGGGGCCAACGTCCTGACTTTC.

The gene calls are TRBV19 and TRBJ2-1; D remains ambiguous. V was trimmed by 3 bases and J by 1 base, leaving 13 bases between them. The length of the CDR3 is 16 residues. Germline-derived CDR1 and CDR2 are LNHDA and SQIVND (reference sequence). CDR3 coding DNA: TGTGCCAGTAGTATGATGGCGTTCCAGTCCTACAATGAGCAGTTCTTC. As protein: CASSMMAFQSYNEQFF.

The gene calls are TRBV5-6 and TRBJ2-7; D is unresolved. CDR3 length equals 16 residues. Germline CDR1 and CDR2: SGHDT and YYEEEE. V lost 2 bases and J 7 bases, leaving 22 bases between the germline ends. CDR3 in DNA: TGTGCCAGCAGCTTCTGGACCTCACTGGCTCCCCAAGAGCAGTACGTC. It codes for CASSFWTSLAPQEQYV.

The rearrangement links TRBV29-1 to TRBJ1-3; unclear D gene. The V gene's germline CDR1 is SQVTM and CDR2 ANQGSEA. The V gene lost 4 bases and the J gene lost 0 bases, with 10 bases spanning the gap. The CDR3 has 14 residues. Here the CDR3 DNA reads TGCAGCGTTGTGGGAGCAAGCTCTGGAAACACCATATATTTT. Its protein product is CSVVGASSGNTIYF.

The genes are TRBV7-2 and TRBJ2-1; 7 positions match TRBD1. The V gene's germline CDR1 is SGHTA and CDR2 FQGNSA. V was clipped by 4 bases and J by 8 bases; unmatched bases: 8. The CDR3 consists of 14 residues. CDR3 nucleotides: TGTGCCAGCAGCTCTAGGACAGGAATTTATGAGCAGTTCTTC. Protein product: CASSSRTGIYEQFF.

This clone was observed a single time. The chain links TRBV18 to TRBJ1-3, with TRBD1 identical over 9 bases. CDR1 and CDR2 (germline): KGHSH, LQKENI. Trimming removed 1 base from V and 8 bases from J; junction bases left unmatched: 3. The CDR3 is 14 amino acids. The CDR3 region is CASSPQGQGYTIYF. The CDR3 DNA reads as TGTGCCAGCTCACCACAGGGACAGGGCTACACCATATATTTT.

The chain combines TRBV27 with TRBJ2-7, with TRBD2 matching over 10 bases. J was trimmed by 5 bases and V by 6 bases; bases with no gene match: 10. The CDR3 runs 15 residues. CDR1 MNHEY and CDR2 SMNVEV come from the germline V gene (reference sequence). The CDR3 nucleotides read TGTGCCAGCAGCACTGGGACTAGCGATATTCACGAGCAGTACTTC. As protein: CASSTGTSDIHEQYF.

The chain joins TRBV7-9 to TRBJ2-1; D ambiguous. The CDR3 sequence is 13 residues long. Germline V CDR1 and CDR2: SEHNR, FQNEAQ (reference sequence). V dropped 5 bases and J dropped 4 bases, with 9 bases sitting between them. As DNA, the CDR3 is TGTGCCAGCAGCCTAGTGTCTTACAATGAGCAGTTCTTC. Encoded protein: CASSLVSYNEQFF.

This clone occurred once. The chain has TRBV7-9 and TRBJ1-2; D not certain. This CDR3 region has 18 residues. CDR1 and CDR2 from the germline V gene are SEHNR and FQNEAQ (reference sequence). Trimming pared 2 bases from V and 2 bases from J, leaving 21 bases between. The CDR3 here is CASSLKAVVSILNYGYTF. CDR3 nucleotide sequence: TGTGCCAGCAGCTTAAAGGCCGTTGTGTCTATCTTGAACTATGGCTACACCTTC.

This CDR3 is CSVELWDRGYEQYF. The CDR3 coding sequence is TGCAGCGTTGAGTTATGGGACAGGGGCTACGAGCAGTACTTC. The chain is built from TRBV29-1 and TRBJ2-5, with 10 bases identical to TRBD1. The J call is in doubt because the DNA end fits TRBJ2-7 better. Germline V gene lookup returns CDR1 SQVTM and CDR2 ANQGSEA. This CDR3 has 14 residues.

The J gene is TRBJ2-5, the V gene TRBV30; 13 nucleotides match TRBD2. The CDR3 runs 17 residues. Germline CDR1 is GTSNPN and CDR2 is SVGIG (reference sequence). V trimming: 1 base; J trimming: 5 bases; junction bases outside the gene matches: 10. CDR3 region: CAWSAPRLLAGGETQYF. In nucleotides, the CDR3 is TGTGCCTGGAGTGCCCCCCGCCTACTAGCGGGAGGGGAGACCCAGTACTTC. The entire variable domain, with the rest obtained from reference TRBV30 and TRBJ2-5, is as follows: SQTIHQWPATLVQPVGSPLSLECTVEGTSNPNLYWYRQAAGRGLQLLFYSVGIGQISSEVPQNLSASRPQDRQFILSSKKLLLSDSGFYLCAWSAPRLLAGGETQYFGPGTRLLVL.

This chain uses TRBV29-1 with TRBJ2-1, with 9 bases aligning to TRBD2. The trim removed 6 bases at V and 0 bases at J, leaving 6 bases unmatched. Germline V gene sequence: CDR1 SQVTM, CDR2 ANQGSEA. The CDR3 consists of 15 residues. The CDR3 loop reads CSVDRLADSYNEQFF. The CDR3 nucleotides are TGCAGCGTGGATCGACTAGCGGACTCCTACAATGAGCAGTTCTTC.

The V and J genes are TRBV28 and TRBJ2-2, with D perhaps assigned TRBD1 or TRBD2 (5 bases each). Trimming took off 2 bases at V and 4 bases at J, with 11 bases between the two ends. Germline V CDR1 and CDR2: MDHEN, SYDVKM. This CDR3 has 15 amino acids. Here the CDR3 reads CASSLGARVTGELFF. Here the CDR3 DNA reads TGTGCCAGCAGTTTAGGGGCGCGGGTCACCGGGGAGCTGTTTTTT.